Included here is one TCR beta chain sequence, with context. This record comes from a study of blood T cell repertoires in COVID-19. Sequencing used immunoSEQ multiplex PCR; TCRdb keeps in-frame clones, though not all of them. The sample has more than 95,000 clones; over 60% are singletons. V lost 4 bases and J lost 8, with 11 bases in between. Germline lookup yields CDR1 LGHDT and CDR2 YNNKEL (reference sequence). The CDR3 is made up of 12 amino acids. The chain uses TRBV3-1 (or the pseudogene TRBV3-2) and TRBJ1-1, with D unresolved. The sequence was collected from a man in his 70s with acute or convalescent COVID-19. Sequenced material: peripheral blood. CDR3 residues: CASSPGGREAFF. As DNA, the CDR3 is TGTGCCAGCAGCCCAGGAGGACGGGAAGCTTTCTTT.